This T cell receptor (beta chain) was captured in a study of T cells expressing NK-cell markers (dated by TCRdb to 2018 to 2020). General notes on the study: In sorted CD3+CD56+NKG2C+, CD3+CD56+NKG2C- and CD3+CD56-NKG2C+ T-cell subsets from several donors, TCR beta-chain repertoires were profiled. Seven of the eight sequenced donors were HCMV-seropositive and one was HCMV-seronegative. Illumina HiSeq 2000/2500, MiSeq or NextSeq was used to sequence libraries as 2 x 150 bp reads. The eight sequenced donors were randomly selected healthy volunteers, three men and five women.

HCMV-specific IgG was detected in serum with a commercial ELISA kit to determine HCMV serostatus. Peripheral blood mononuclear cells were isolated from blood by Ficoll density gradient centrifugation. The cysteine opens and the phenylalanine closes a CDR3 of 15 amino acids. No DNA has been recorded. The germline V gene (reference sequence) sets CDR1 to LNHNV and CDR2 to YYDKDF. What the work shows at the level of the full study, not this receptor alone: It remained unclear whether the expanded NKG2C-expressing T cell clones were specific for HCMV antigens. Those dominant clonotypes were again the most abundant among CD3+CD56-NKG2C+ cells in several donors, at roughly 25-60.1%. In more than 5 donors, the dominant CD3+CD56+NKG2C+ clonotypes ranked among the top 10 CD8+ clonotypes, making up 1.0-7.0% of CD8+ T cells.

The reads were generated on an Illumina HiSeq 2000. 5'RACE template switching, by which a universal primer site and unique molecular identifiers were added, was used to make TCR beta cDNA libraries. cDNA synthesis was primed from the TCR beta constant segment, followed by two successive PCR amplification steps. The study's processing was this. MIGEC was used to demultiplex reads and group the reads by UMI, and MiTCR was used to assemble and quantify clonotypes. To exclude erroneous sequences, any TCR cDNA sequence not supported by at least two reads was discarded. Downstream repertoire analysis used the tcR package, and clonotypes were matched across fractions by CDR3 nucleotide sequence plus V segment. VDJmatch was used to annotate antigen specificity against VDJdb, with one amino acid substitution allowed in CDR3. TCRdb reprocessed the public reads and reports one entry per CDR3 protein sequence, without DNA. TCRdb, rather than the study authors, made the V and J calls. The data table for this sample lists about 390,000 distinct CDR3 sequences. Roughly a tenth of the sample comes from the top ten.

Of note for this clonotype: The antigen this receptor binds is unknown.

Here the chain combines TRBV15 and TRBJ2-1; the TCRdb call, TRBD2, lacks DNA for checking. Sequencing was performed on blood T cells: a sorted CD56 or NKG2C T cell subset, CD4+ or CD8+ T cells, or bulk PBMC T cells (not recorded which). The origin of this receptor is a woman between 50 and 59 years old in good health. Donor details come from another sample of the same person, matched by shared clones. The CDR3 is CATSRPAGAYNEQFF.